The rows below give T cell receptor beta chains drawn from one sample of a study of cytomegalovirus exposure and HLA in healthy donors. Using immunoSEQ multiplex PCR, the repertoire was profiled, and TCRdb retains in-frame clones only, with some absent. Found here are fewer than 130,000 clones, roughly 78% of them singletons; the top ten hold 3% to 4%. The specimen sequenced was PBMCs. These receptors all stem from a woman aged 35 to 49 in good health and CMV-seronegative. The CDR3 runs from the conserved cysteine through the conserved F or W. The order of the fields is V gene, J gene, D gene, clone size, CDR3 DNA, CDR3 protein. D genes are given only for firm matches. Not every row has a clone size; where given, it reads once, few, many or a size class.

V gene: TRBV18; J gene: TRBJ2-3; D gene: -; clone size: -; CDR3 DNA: TGTGCCAGCTCACCATTCGGATCGACAAGAAGGGGAGATACGCAGTATTTT; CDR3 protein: CASSPFGSTRRGDTQYF
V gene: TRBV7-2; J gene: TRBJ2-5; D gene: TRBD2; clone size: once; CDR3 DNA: TGTGCCAGCAGCTTAATCGGACTAGCGGGGGGCCGCTCTGAGACCCAGTACTTC; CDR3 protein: CASSLIGLAGGRSETQYF
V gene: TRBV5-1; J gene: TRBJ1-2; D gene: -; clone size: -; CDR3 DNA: TGCGCCAGCAGCTTCCCCGGGAGCCATGGCTACACCTTC; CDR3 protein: CASSFPGSHGYTF
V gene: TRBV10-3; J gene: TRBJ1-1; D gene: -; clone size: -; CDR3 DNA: TGTGCCATCAGTGAACCCCGAACAGGGAAAGCTTTCTTT; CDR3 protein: CAISEPRTGKAFF
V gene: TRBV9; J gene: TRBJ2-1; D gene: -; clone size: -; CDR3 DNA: TGTGCCAGCAGCGTAGTCGGGGGAATCAATGAGCAGTTCTTC; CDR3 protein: CASSVVGGINEQFF
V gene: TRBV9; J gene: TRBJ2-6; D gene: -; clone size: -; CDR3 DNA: TGTGCCAGCAGCGTAGTTTCAACAGGGCTAGCTGGGGCCAACGTCCTGACTTTC; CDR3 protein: CASSVVSTGLAGANVLTF
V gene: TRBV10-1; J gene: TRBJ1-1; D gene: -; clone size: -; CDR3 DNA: TGCGCCAGCAGTACGGACAGGAACACTGAAGCTTTCTTT; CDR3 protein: CASSTDRNTEAFF
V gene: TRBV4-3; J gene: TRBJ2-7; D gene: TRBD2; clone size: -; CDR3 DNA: TGCGCCAGCAGCCGAGGGCTAGCGGGAGAGTACGAGCAGTACTTC; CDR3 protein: CASSRGLAGEYEQYF
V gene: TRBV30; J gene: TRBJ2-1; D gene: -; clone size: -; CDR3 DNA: TGTGCCTGGAGTGGTTCCATAGGCGGTGAGCAGTTCTTC; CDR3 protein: CAWSGSIGGEQFF
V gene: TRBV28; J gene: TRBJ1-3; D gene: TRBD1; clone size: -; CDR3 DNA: TGTGCCAGCAGACAGACAGGGGTAAGGACTGGAAGCACCATATATTTT; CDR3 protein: CASRQTGVRTGSTIYF